The entry below gives a single TCR beta chain sequence along with its context. This entry is derived from a study of CD8 T cells in Susac syndrome. The germline V gene encodes CDR1 SGHTA and CDR2 FQGNSA. The V gene lost 1 base and the J gene lost 1 base, with 10 bases spanning the gap. The CDR3 has 15 residues. RNA totalling about 0.45 to 1 ug underwent reverse transcription with random hexamers. immunoSEQ multiplex PCR amplified TCR beta CDR3 across 54 Vbeta, 13 Jbeta. TCRdb itself ran the immunoSEQ multiplex PCR reads through MiXCR, one entry per CDR3 protein. Here the sample spans about 300,000 distinct CDR3 sequences, roughly 85% being singletons.

V gene TRBV7-2 combines with J gene TRBJ1-2; D possibly corresponds to TRBD1 (5 bases). Sequencing used CD8+ T cells from PBMCs. The TCR was taken from a human donor with multiple sclerosis. CDR3 sequence reads: CASSLEARGNYGYTF. The CDR3 coding sequence is TGTGCCAGCAGCTTAGAAGCGAGGGGTAACTATGGCTACACCTTC.